The entry below gives a single TCR beta chain sequence along with its context. Its antigen is still unknown. Generated by immunoSEQ multiplex PCR, the TCRdb table keeps only in-frame clones and is missing some. The sample lists about 150,000 clones, approximately 90% occurring once. This CDR3 spans 15 amino acids. In germline, CDR1 is SGDLS, CDR2 YYNGEE. The junction had 4 bases not matched to a gene; V was cut back by 0 bases and J by 5 bases. The source of the sample is a study of T cell responses to AZD1222 COVID-19 vaccine. Study outcomes and limitations: Repertoire sampling occurred only after the peak T cell response.

Sequenced material: peripheral blood, taken 28 days after the second AZD1222 dose. This sequence joins TRBV9 and TRBJ2-2; 7 bases fit TRBD2. The receptor was derived from an adult who received the AZD1222 COVID-19 vaccine. CDR3 in amino acids: CASSVGGSRTGELFF. The CDR3 DNA follows: TGTGCCAGCAGCGTAGGCGGGAGTCGTACCGGGGAGCTGTTTTTT.